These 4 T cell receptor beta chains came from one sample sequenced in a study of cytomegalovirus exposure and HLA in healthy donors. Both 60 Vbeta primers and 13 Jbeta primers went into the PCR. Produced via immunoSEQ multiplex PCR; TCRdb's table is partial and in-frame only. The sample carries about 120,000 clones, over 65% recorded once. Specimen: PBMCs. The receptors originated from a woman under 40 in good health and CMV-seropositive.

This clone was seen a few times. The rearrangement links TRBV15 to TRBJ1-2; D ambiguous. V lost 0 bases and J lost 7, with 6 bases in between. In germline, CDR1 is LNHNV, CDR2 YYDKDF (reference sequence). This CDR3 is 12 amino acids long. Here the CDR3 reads CATSRDSGGYTF. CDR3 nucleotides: TGTGCCACCAGCAGAGATTCCGGTGGCTACACCTTC.

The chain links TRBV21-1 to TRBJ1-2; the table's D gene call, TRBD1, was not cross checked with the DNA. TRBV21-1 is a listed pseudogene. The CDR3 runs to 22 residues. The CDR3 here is CASSKEGGSWLGFCGWDYGYTF. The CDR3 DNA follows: TGTGCCAGCAGCAAAGAAGGGGGCTCCTGGCTCGGTTTCTGTGGTTGGGATTATGGCTACACCTTC.

This chain's CDR3 is CASSEWGRTNEKLFF. The CDR3 DNA reads TGTGCCAGCAGTGAATGGGGGAGGACTAATGAAAAACTGTTTTTT. The chain combines TRBV25-1 with TRBJ1-4, with D maybe TRBD1 (5 bases). Trimming cost V 1 base and J 2 bases, with 8 bases left between them. The CDR3 extends over 15 amino acids. The V gene's germline CDR1 is MGHDK and CDR2 SYGVNS.

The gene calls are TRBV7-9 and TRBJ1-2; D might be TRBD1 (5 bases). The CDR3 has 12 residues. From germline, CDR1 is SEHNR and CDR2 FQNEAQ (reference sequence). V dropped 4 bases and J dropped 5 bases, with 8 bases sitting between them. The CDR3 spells CASSSGTYGYTF. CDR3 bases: TGTGCCAGCAGCTCAGGGACTTATGGCTACACCTTC.